These 21 T cell receptor beta chains share one sample of origin, sequenced in a study of blood T cell repertoires in COVID-19. The data were produced by immunoSEQ multiplex PCR, yet TCRdb's version contains in-frame clones alone and is incomplete. The repertoire has some 300,000 clones, nearly 90% of them found once; the top ten carry just under 1%. The sequencing input was PBMCs or T cells enriched from blood (not recorded which). These receptors all stem from a woman younger than 45 who had recovered from COVID-19.

This chain connects TRBV5-1 to TRBJ1-4; 7 bases fit TRBD1. Germline loops: CDR1 SGHRS, CDR2 YFSETQ. CDR3 length: 14 amino acids. With V trimmed by 5 bases and J by 3 bases, 4 bases remained unmatched. Here the CDR3 reads CASSMTGPNEKLFF. In DNA, the CDR3 is TGCGCCAGCAGTATGACAGGGCCTAATGAAAAACTGTTTTTT.

The CDR3 nucleotides read TGTGCCAGCAGCTTAGCAGGGGGCCTTAGCTCCTACGAGCAGTACTTC. It yields the protein CASSLAGGLSSYEQYF. The genes are TRBV7-9 and TRBJ2-7; 7 bases align to TRBD1. The trim removed 0 bases at V and 0 bases at J, leaving 5 bases unmatched. Per the germline V gene, CDR1 is SEHNR and CDR2 is FQNEAQ (reference sequence). CDR3 length equals 16 residues.

The V gene is TRBV29-1, the J gene TRBJ1-2, with 9 bases identical to TRBD1. The CDR3 is 13 amino acids. Germline V gene sequence: CDR1 SQVTM, CDR2 ANQGSEA. Losses at the gene ends were 6 bases for V and 8 bases for J; bases not matched to a gene: 10. The CDR3 coding sequence is TGCAGCGTGTGGACAGGGGAATCGGAGGGCTACACCTTC. Protein product: CSVWTGESEGYTF.

This clone has only one observation. The V call is TRBV19, the J call TRBJ1-4; D is perhaps TRBD1 (5 bases). Trimming pared 6 bases from V and 7 bases from J, leaving 18 bases between. The CDR3 is 15 amino acids. Germline V lookup: CDR1 LNHDA, CDR2 SQIVND (reference sequence). The CDR3 DNA sequence: TGTGCCAGTAGCGAAGGACACTCGGAAGGTGAAAAACTGTTTTTT. This encodes CASSEGHSEGEKLFF.

Only a few counts were recorded for this clone. This chain uses TRBV6-5 with TRBJ1-2; TRBD1 might be the D (6 bases). The CDR3 loop spans 15 amino acids. The germline V gene has CDR1 MNHEY and CDR2 SVGAGI. Trimming left V 0 bases short and J 7 bases short, with 15 bases between. The CDR3 DNA reads as TGTGCCAGCAGTTACTCCAGGACAGCGAACATTGGCTACACCTTC. Translated: CASSYSRTANIGYTF.

This clone was seen just once. The chain links TRBV5-1 to TRBJ1-1, with a possible D match to TRBD1 (6 bases). The V and J ends lost 3 bases and 4 bases respectively, with 13 bases between them. CDR1 is SGHRS and CDR2 is YFSETQ in the germline V gene. CDR3 length: 14 amino acids. The CDR3 DNA is TGCGCCAGCAGCTACTCATACAGGGTCACTGAAGCTTTCTTT. Amino acids: CASSYSYRVTEAFF.

The chain couples TRBV19 to TRBJ2-3, with 10 bases matching TRBD2. Trimming removed 7 bases from V and 2 bases from J; junction bases left unmatched: 9. In germline, CDR1 is LNHDA, CDR2 SQIVND (reference sequence). The CDR3 consists of 16 residues. The CDR3 DNA reads as TGTGCCAGTAAATTCGTAGCGGGGGGAACCACAGATACGCAGTATTTT. This gives the protein CASKFVAGGTTDTQYF.

This clone was counted once. The chain recombines TRBV19 with TRBJ1-2; no firm D call. This CDR3 spans 13 amino acids. Deletions cut 5 bases from V and 4 bases from J, with 11 bases between. Germline V lookup: CDR1 LNHDA, CDR2 SQIVND (reference sequence). The CDR3 is CASSSQATYGYTF. CDR3 coding DNA: TGTGCCAGTAGTTCCCAGGCTACCTATGGCTACACCTTC.

The J gene is TRBJ1-3, the V gene TRBV7-2, with D perhaps TRBD1 (5 bases). The CDR3 loop spans 16 amino acids. CDR1 SGHTA and CDR2 FQGNSA come from the germline V gene. V dropped 0 bases and J dropped 2 bases, with 11 bases sitting between them. The CDR3 nucleotides read TGTGCCAGCAGCTTAGCCGCCGGGGGGGCTGGAAACACCATATATTTT. As protein: CASSLAAGGAGNTIYF.

The gene calls are TRBV6-6 and TRBJ1-1; unclear D gene. The CDR3 sequence is 10 residues long. Germline V lookup: CDR1 MNHNY, CDR2 SVGAGI (reference sequence). Trimming removed 8 bases at V and 2 bases at J, with 3 bases between. DNA of the CDR3: TGTGCCAGCCGTAACACTGAAGCTTTCTTT. This sequence encodes CASRNTEAFF.

The chain is built from TRBV18 and TRBJ2-2; the match to TRBD1 covers 11 bases. CDR3 length equals 17 residues. With V trimmed by 4 bases and J by 3 bases, 7 bases remained unmatched. The germline V gene has CDR1 KGHSH and CDR2 LQKENI. DNA of the CDR3: TGTGCCAGCTCACGCCGATCGGGACAGGGGGACACCGGGGAGCTGTTTTTT. This encodes CASSRRSGQGDTGELFF. Drawing the rest from reference TRBV18 and TRBJ2-2, the complete variable domain is NAGVMQNPRHLVRRRGQEARLRCSPMKGHSHVYWYRQLPEEGLKFMVYLQKENIIDESGMPKERFSAEFPKEGPSILRIQQVVRGDSAAYFCASSRRSGQGDTGELFFGEGSRLTVL.

The CDR3: CASSHLGTYEQYF. CDR3 DNA sequence: TGTGCCAGCTCACACCTCGGGACCTACGAGCAGTACTTC. This chain links TRBV18 with TRBJ2-7; maybe TRBD2 (5 bases). Per the germline V gene, CDR1 is KGHSH and CDR2 is LQKENI. V was trimmed by 4 bases and J by 2 bases, leaving 9 bases between them. CDR3 length: 13 amino acids.

The chain has TRBV19 and TRBJ2-3; 8 nucleotides match TRBD1. CDR1 LNHDA and CDR2 SQIVND come from the germline V gene (reference sequence). V lost 3 bases, J lost 4 bases, and 6 bases stayed unmatched. CDR3 length: 15 residues. CDR3 sequence: CASSIRTGPADTQYF. The DNA for the CDR3 is TGTGCCAGTAGTATTCGGACAGGGCCGGCAGATACGCAGTATTTT.

This chain uses TRBV7-3 with TRBJ2-3; 8 bases fit TRBD2. The CDR3 loop spans 17 amino acids. Germline lookup yields CDR1 SGHTA and CDR2 FQGTGA. Unmatched junction bases numbered 10, after V lost 5 bases and J lost 0 bases. This CDR3 reads CASSRYPGLASTDTQYF. In DNA, the CDR3 is TGTGCCAGCAGCCGATACCCCGGACTAGCAAGCACAGATACGCAGTATTTT.

The chain uses TRBV4-2 and TRBJ2-1; TRBD1 matches 7 bases. V shed 0 bases, J shed 14 bases, and the junction held 7 bases outside the gene matches. The CDR3 extends over 13 amino acids. Germline V gene data show CDR1 as LGHNA and CDR2 as YNFKEQ. The CDR3 region has the DNA TGTGCCAGCAGCCAAGAATCGGGGACAGAAAAGTTCTTC. Amino acids: CASSQESGTEKFF.

This chain joins TRBV10-1 and TRBJ1-1; D call uncertain. There are 13 residues in the CDR3. With 3 bases removed from V and 4 bases from J, the gap between germline ends came to 9 bases. Germline V gene sequence: CDR1 WNHNN, CDR2 SYGVQD (reference sequence). CDR3 sequence: CASSEGGTTEAFF. The CDR3 nucleotides are TGCGCCAGCAGTGAAGGAGGAACCACTGAAGCTTTCTTT.

The gene calls are TRBV4-3 and TRBJ1-2, with D maybe TRBD1 (6 bases). The V gene lost 4 bases and the J gene lost 2 bases, with 11 bases spanning the gap. The germline gives CDR1 LGHNA, CDR2 YSLEER. The CDR3 spans 14 residues. The CDR3, as DNA: TGCGCCAGCAGCCCCAGTCAGGGGAACTATGGCTACACCTTC. It specifies CASSPSQGNYGYTF.

This chain connects TRBV5-1 to TRBJ1-6; no reliable D call. Germline V gene sequence: CDR1 SGHRS, CDR2 YFSETQ. Trimming removed 3 bases from V and 5 bases from J, with 12 bases in between. The CDR3 length is 15 residues. The CDR3 bases are TGCGCCAGCAGCTATAGCGACTGGGATAATTCACCCCTCCACTTT. Encoded protein: CASSYSDWDNSPLHF.

The rearrangement joins TRBV30 to TRBJ2-1, with D perhaps TRBD2 (6 bases). From germline, CDR1 is GTSNPN and CDR2 SVGIG (reference sequence). The V and J ends lost 8 bases and 4 bases respectively, with 12 bases between them. The CDR3 consists of 12 residues. The CDR3 here is CAGGDGYNEQFF. CDR3 DNA: TGTGCCGGCGGGGACGGGTACAATGAGCAGTTCTTC.

This rearrangement joins TRBV13 to TRBJ2-7, with 7 bases identical to TRBD1. The germline V gene encodes CDR1 PRHDT and CDR2 FYEKMQ (reference sequence). CDR3 length equals 16 residues. With 5 bases clipped from V and 2 bases from J, the junction kept 12 bases outside the gene matches. CDR3 in DNA: TGTGCCAGCAGCCCCACGGGACAGTATTTACCCTACGAGCAGTACTTC. Its translation: CASSPTGQYLPYEQYF.

The V call is TRBV7-8, the J call TRBJ2-7; D gene uncertain. Germline V gene data show CDR1 as SGHVS and CDR2 as FQNEAQ. This CDR3 has 14 residues. V lost 5 bases and J 7 bases, leaving 18 bases between the germline ends. The CDR3 DNA is TGTGCCAGCAGCCGCGGCTCAGGTGTCACTGAGCAGTACTTC. As protein: CASSRGSGVTEQYF.